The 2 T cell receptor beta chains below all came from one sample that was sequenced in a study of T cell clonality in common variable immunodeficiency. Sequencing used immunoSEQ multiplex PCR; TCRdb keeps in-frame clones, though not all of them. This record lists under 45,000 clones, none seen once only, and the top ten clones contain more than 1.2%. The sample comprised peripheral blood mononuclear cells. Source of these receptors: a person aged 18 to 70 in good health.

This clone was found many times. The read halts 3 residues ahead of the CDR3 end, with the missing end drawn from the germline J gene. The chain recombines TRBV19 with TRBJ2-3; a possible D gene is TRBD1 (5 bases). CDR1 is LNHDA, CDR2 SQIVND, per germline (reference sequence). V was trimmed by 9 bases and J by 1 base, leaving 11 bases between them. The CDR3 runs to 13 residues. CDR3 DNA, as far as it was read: TGTGCCAGGACAGAGACGCGCACAGATACG. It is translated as CARTETRTDT. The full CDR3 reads CARTETRTDTQYF. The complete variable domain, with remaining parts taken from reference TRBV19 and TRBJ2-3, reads DGGITQSPKYLFRKEGQNVTLSCEQNLNHDAMYWYRQDPGQGLRLIYYSQIVNDFQKGDIAEGYSVSREKKESFPLTVTSAQKNPTAFYLCARTETRTDTQYFGPGTRLTVL.

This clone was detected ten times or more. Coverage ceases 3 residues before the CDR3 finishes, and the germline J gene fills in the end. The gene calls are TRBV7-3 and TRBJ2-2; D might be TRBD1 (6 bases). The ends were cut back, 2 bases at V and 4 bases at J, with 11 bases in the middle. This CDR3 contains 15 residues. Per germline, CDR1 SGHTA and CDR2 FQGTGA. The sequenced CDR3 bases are TGTGCCAGCAGCTTACCGGACAGAAGCACCGGGGAG. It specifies CASSLPDRSTGE. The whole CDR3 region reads CASSLPDRSTGELFF.